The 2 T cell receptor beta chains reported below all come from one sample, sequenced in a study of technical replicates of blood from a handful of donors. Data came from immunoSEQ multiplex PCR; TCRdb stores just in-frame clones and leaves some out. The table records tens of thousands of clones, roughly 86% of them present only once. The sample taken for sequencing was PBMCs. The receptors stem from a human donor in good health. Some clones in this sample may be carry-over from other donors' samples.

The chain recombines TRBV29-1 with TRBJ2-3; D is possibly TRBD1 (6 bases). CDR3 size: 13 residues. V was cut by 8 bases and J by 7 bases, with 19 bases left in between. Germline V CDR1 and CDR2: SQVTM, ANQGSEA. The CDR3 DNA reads TGCAGCACTCGGCTAGACAGGACCAATACGCAGTATTTT. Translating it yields CSTRLDRTNTQYF.

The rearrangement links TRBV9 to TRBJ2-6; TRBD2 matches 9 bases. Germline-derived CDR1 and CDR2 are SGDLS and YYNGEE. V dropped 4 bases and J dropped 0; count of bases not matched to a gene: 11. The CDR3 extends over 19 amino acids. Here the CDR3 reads CASSPQPLAGLSGANVLTF. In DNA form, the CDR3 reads TGTGCCAGCAGCCCTCAACCTCTAGCGGGGCTCTCTGGGGCCAACGTCCTGACTTTC.